This TCR beta chain emerged from a study of T cells in Graves' hyperthyroidism and ophthalmopathy. Study-wide points: Among clonotypes expanded in thyroid above 0.001, most were also found in blood. The model foresaw ophthalmopathy a median roughly 6 months prior to onset. Using 13 V-J features, a model discriminated ophthalmopathy from stable hyperthyroidism.

CDR3 length: 14 amino acids. V lost 1 base, J lost 7 bases, and 7 bases stayed unmatched. The V gene's germline CDR1 is SGHRS and CDR2 YFSETQ. This clonotype showed up just a few times. What it binds is not known. RNA transcripts were the template for amplifying TCR beta CDR3 regions. The primer set for the first-round RT-PCR of the TCR CDR3 was HTBI. Each CDR3 protein gets one entry after TCRdb re-called the multiplex PCR reads with MiXCR. Of 650,000 to 800,000 distinct CDR3 sequences in the sample, about 45% were seen once. Exclusion of a patient resulted from uncontrolled infection, other autoimmune disease, pregnancy or lactation.

The TCR sequence derives from an adult man with Graves' disease, either hyperthyroidism or ophthalmopathy (not recorded which). This chain connects TRBV5-1 to TRBJ2-7; TRBD1 matches 8 bases. Input material: peripheral blood or thyroid tissue (not recorded which). The CDR3 DNA reads TGCGCCAGCAGCTTGAGGCAGGGGGCTTGGGAGCAGTACTTC. The encoded protein is CASSLRQGAWEQYF.